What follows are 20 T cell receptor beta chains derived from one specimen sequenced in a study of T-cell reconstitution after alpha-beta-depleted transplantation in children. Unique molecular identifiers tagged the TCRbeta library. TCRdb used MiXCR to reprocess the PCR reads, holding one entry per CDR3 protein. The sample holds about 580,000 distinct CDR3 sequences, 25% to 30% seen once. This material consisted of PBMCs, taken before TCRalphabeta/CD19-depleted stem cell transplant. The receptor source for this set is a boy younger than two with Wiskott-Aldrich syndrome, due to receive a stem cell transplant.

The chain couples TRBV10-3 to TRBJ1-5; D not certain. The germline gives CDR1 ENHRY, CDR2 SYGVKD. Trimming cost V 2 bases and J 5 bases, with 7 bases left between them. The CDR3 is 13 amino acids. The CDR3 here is CAISEEGYQPQHF. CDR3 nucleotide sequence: TGTGCCATCAGTGAGGAGGGATATCAGCCCCAGCATTTT.

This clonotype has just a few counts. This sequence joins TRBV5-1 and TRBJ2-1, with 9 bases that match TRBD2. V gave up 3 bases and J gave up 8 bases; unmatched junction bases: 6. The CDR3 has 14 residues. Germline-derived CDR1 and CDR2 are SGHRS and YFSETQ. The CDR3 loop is CASSSASGVHEQFF. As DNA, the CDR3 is TGCGCCAGCAGCTCCGCTAGCGGGGTCCATGAGCAGTTCTTC.

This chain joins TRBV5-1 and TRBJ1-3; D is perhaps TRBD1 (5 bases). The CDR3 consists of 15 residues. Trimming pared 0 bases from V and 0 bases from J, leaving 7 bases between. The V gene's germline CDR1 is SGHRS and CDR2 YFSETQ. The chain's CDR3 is CASSLGQLSGNTIYF. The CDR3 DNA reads TGCGCCAGCAGCTTGGGACAGCTCTCTGGAAACACCATATATTTT.

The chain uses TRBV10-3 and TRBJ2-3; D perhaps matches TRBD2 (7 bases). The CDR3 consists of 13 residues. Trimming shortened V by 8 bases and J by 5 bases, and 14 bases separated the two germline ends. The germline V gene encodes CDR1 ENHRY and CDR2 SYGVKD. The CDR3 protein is CAIGTPGGDTQYF. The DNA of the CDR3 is TGTGCCATCGGGACACCGGGGGGAGATACGCAGTATTTT.

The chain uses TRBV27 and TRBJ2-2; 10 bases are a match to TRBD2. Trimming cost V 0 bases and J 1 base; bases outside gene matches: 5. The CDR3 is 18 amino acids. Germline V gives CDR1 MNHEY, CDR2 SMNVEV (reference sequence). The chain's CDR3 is CASSLSRLAGVNTGELFF. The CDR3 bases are TGTGCCAGCAGTTTATCACGGCTAGCGGGAGTGAACACCGGGGAGCTGTTTTTT.

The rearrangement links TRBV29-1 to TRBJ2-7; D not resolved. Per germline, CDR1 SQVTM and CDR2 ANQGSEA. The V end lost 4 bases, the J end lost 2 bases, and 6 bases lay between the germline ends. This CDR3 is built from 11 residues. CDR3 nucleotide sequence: TGCAGCGTTGGGTATGCCTACGAGCAGTACTTC. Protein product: CSVGYAYEQYF.

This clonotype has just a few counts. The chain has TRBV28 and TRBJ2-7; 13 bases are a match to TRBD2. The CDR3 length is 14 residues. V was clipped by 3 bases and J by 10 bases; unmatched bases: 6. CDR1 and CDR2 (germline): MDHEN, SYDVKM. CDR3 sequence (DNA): TGTGCCAGCAGTTTGTGGACTAGCGGGAGTCCTCAGTACTTC. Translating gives CASSLWTSGSPQYF.

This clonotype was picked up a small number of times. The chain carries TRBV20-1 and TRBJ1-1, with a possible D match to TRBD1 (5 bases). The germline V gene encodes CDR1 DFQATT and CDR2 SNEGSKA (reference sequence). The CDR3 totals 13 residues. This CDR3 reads CSPHRQLNTEAFF. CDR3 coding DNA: TGCAGCCCTCACAGACAGCTGAACACTGAAGCTTTCTTT.

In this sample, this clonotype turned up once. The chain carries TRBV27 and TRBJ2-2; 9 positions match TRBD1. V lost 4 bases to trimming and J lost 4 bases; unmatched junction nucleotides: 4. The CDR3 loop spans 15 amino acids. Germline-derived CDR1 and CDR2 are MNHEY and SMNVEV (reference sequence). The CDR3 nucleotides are TGTGCCAGCAGTTCGGGACAGGGACCCACCGGGGAGCTGTTTTTT. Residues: CASSSGQGPTGELFF.

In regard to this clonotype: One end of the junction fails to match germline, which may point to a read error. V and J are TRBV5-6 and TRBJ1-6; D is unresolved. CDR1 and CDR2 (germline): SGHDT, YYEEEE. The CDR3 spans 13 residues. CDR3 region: CDSSLWVDSPLHF. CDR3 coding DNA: TGTGACAGCAGCTTGTGGGTGGATTCACCCCTCCACTTT.

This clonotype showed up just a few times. The CDR3 spells CASSPHRDRGEYDYGYTF. CDR3 in DNA: TGTGCCAGCAGCCCCCACCGGGACAGGGGAGAATATGACTATGGCTACACCTTC. This rearrangement joins TRBV27 to TRBJ1-2; 10 positions match TRBD1. The CDR3 totals 18 residues. Germline values: CDR1 MNHEY, CDR2 SMNVEV (reference sequence). The junction had 16 bases not matched to a gene; V was cut back by 6 bases and J by 3 bases.

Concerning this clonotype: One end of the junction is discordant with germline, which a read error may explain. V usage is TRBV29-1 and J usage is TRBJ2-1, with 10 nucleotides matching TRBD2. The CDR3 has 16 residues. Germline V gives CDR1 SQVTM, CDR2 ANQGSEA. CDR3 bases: TGCAGCGTTGAAGATCGCCTAGCGGGGGACCCTCGAAGGAGAGTCTTC. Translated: CSVEDRLAGDPRRRVF.

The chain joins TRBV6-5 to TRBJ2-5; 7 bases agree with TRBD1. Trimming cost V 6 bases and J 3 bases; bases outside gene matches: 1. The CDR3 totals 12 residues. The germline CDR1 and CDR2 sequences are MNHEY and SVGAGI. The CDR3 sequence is CASSDREETQYF. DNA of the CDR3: TGTGCCAGCAGCGACAGGGAAGAGACCCAGTACTTC.

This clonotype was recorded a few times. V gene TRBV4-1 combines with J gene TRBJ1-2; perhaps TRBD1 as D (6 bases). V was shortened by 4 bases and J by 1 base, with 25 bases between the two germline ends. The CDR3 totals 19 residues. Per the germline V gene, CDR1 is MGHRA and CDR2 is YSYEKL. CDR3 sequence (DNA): TGCGCCAGCAGCCCGGGGAGGTCGGGGACAACACACCTTAACTATGGCTACACCTTC. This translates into CASSPGRSGTTHLNYGYTF.

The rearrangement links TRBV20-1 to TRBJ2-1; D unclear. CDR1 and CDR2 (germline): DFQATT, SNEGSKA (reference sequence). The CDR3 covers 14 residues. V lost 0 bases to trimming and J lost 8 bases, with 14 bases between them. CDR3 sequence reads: CSARDVSYVYEQFF. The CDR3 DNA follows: TGCAGTGCTAGAGATGTTAGTTATGTCTATGAGCAGTTCTTC.

The chain's CDR3 is CASSGTSHNEQFF. In DNA form, the CDR3 reads TGCGCCAGCAGCGGGACTAGCCACAATGAGCAGTTCTTC. V usage is TRBV5-1 and J usage is TRBJ2-1; 9 nucleotides line up with TRBD2. The CDR3 contains 13 residues. With 4 bases clipped from V and 5 bases from J, the junction kept 1 base outside the gene matches. Germline loops: CDR1 SGHRS, CDR2 YFSETQ. Full variable domain (rest looked up from reference TRBV5-1 and TRBJ2-1): KAGVTQTPRYLIKTRGQQVTLSCSPISGHRSVSWYQQTPGQGLQFLFEYFSETQRNKGNFPGRFSGRQFSNSRSEMNVSTLELGDSALYLCASSGTSHNEQFFGPGTRLTVL.

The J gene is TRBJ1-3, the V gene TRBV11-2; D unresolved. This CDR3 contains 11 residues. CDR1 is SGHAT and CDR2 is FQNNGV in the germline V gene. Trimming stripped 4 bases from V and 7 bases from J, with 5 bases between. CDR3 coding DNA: TGTGCCAGCAGCTATGCCAACACCATATATTTT. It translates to CASSYANTIYF. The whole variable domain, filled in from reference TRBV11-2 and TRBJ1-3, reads EAGVAQSPRYKIIEKRQSVAFWCNPISGHATLYWYQQILGQGPKLLIQFQNNGVVDDSQLPKDRFSAERLKGVDSTLKIQPAKLEDSAVYLCASSYANTIYFGEGSWLTVV.

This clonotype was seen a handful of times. CDR3: CAISAGQQETQYF. As DNA, the CDR3 is TGTGCCATCAGCGCGGGACAGCAAGAGACCCAGTACTTC. The chain has TRBV10-3 and TRBJ2-5; TRBD1 might be the D (7 bases). There are 13 residues in the CDR3. Germline CDR1 is ENHRY and CDR2 is SYGVKD. The V and J ends lost 6 bases and 2 bases respectively, with 10 bases between them.

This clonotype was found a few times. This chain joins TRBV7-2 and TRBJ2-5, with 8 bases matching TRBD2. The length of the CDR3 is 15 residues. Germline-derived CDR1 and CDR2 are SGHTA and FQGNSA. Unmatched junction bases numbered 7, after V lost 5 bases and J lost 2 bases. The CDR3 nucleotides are TGTGCCAGCAGCGTTCGCTCTAGCGGGCAAGAGACCCAGTACTTC. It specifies CASSVRSSGQETQYF.

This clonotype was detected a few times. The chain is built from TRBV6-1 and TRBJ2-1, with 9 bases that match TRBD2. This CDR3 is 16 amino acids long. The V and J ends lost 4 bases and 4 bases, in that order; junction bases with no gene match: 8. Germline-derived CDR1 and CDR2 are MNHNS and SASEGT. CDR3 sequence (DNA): TGTGCCAGCAGTGGGACTAGCGTCCTAAAGTACAATGAGCAGTTCTTC. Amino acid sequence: CASSGTSVLKYNEQFF.